A single sample gave rise to the 19 T cell receptor beta chains below, sequenced in a study of technical replicates of blood from a few donors. Repertoires were generated with immunoSEQ multiplex PCR, while TCRdb's copy carries only in-frame clones and drops some. The table includes around 14,000 clones, 84% detected once. What was sequenced was PBMCs. The receptors come from a human donor in good health.

The chain carries TRBV5-1 and TRBJ2-6; 11 bases are a match to TRBD1. Germline CDR1 reads SGHRS; CDR2 reads YFSETQ. The V gene end was trimmed by 4 bases and the J gene end by 2 bases; junction bases not matched to a gene: 5. The CDR3 is made up of 17 amino acids. The CDR3 here is CASSPKGQGAGANVLTF. Written as DNA, the CDR3 is TGCGCCAGCAGCCCCAAGGGACAGGGGGCTGGGGCCAACGTCCTGACTTTC.

For the CDR3, the DNA is TGTGCCAGCACTAGAGGGACAAATAGCAATCAGCCCCAGCATTTT. Its protein product is CASTRGTNSNQPQHF. The chain has TRBV2 and TRBJ1-5; TRBD1 is a possible D gene (6 bases). Deletions cut 7 bases from V and 0 bases from J, with 13 bases between. The CDR3 has 15 amino acids. CDR1 and CDR2 (germline): SNHLY, FYNNEI.

The V gene is TRBV9, the J gene TRBJ2-7; the D gene is possibly TRBD2 (5 bases). Germline CDR1 SGDLS, CDR2 YYNGEE. Trimming took off 3 bases at V and 6 bases at J, with 13 bases between the two ends. The CDR3 covers 13 residues. CDR3 bases: TGTGCCAGCAGCGGACAAACTAGTACCGAGCAGTACTTC. Its protein product is CASSGQTSTEQYF.

The chain joins TRBV27 to TRBJ1-5; 11 bases line up with TRBD1. This CDR3 region has 15 residues. V dropped 6 bases and J dropped 5; count of bases not matched to a gene: 6. CDR1 is MNHEY, CDR2 SMNVEV, per germline (reference sequence). CDR3 protein: CASSPDRGRDQPQHF. CDR3 DNA: TGTGCCAGCAGCCCGGACAGGGGGCGCGATCAGCCCCAGCATTTT.

The CDR3 DNA is TGTGCCACCAGCGGCCGGGACTATCTCAATGAGCAGTTCTTC. It yields the protein CATSGRDYLNEQFF. This sequence joins TRBV15 and TRBJ2-1, with 7 bases that match TRBD2. CDR3 length equals 14 residues. CDR1 and CDR2 from the germline V gene are LNHNV and YYDKDF (reference sequence). With 5 bases clipped from V and 6 bases from J, the junction kept 7 bases outside the gene matches.

J is TRBJ2-1 and V is TRBV19; 7 bases are a match to TRBD2. The trim removed 3 bases at V and 7 bases at J, leaving 6 bases unmatched. CDR1 is LNHDA, CDR2 SQIVND, per germline (reference sequence). The CDR3 totals 14 residues. CDR3 protein: CASSIQDGRNEQFF. The CDR3 nucleotides read TGTGCCAGTAGTATTCAAGACGGGAGGAATGAGCAGTTCTTC.

In this sample, this clone turned up once. The rearrangement uses TRBV6-4 and TRBJ1-1; 8 bases line up with TRBD1. In germline, CDR1 is MRHNA, CDR2 SNTAGT. This CDR3 is built from 15 residues. The J segment lost 4 bases and the V segment lost 6 bases, leaving 10 bases of the junction unmatched. CDR3 residues: CASSSAGGAGTEAFF. The CDR3 DNA is TGTGCCAGCAGCTCCGCAGGGGGCGCGGGCACTGAAGCTTTCTTT.

This chain uses TRBV2 with TRBJ2-1; TRBD2 agrees at 10 bases. Trimming at V came to 6 bases and at J to 10 bases, leaving 6 bases not matched to a gene. There are 13 residues in the CDR3. Germline V gives CDR1 SNHLY, CDR2 FYNNEI. CDR3 DNA: TGTGCCAGCAGCGAGCTGGGACTAGCGGAGCAGTTCTTC. It translates to CASSELGLAEQFF.

The rearrangement uses TRBV19 and TRBJ2-5, with 8 bases aligning to TRBD1. V lost 4 bases and J lost 5; bases outside the gene matches: 9. The CDR3 runs 15 residues. Germline V gives CDR1 LNHDA, CDR2 SQIVND (reference sequence). CDR3 region: CASSRLSGGAETQYF. In nucleotides, the CDR3 is TGTGCCAGTAGTAGATTATCAGGGGGCGCGGAGACCCAGTACTTC.

This chain links TRBV11-2 with TRBJ2-1; 8 bases are shared with TRBD1. The CDR3 is made up of 15 amino acids. Trimming cost V 5 bases and J 9 bases; bases outside gene matches: 12. Germline V gene data show CDR1 as SGHAT and CDR2 as FQNNGV. As DNA, the CDR3 is TGTGCCAGCAGCCTCGCCAGGACAGGGTTTGTTGAGCAGTTCTTC. Its translation is CASSLARTGFVEQFF.

This clone has only one observation. This chain connects TRBV19 to TRBJ2-3; D is undetermined. V lost 6 bases and J lost 0, with 10 bases in between. The CDR3 sequence is 14 residues long. Germline V gene lookup returns CDR1 LNHDA and CDR2 SQIVND (reference sequence). The CDR3 DNA reads as TGTGCCAGTAGCCCCACTTCTAGCACAGATACGCAGTATTTT. This codes for CASSPTSSTDTQYF.

The gene calls are TRBV27 and TRBJ2-1; D is uncertain. The CDR3 contains 14 residues. The V gene lost 9 bases and the J gene lost 0 bases, with 12 bases spanning the gap. CDR1 MNHEY and CDR2 SMNVEV come from the germline V gene (reference sequence). The CDR3 loop is CARARQSSYNEQFF. The CDR3 nucleotides are TGTGCCAGGGCGCGGCAGAGCTCCTACAATGAGCAGTTCTTC.

This clone was detected once. This chain joins TRBV2 and TRBJ1-5; D is perhaps TRBD1 (5 bases). The germline V gene encodes CDR1 SNHLY and CDR2 FYNNEI. This CDR3 contains 16 residues. The V end was cut by 0 bases, the J end by 1 base, with 10 bases between. CDR3 sequence: CASSEAGRASNQPQHF. As DNA, the CDR3 is TGTGCCAGCAGTGAAGCGGGCAGGGCAAGCAATCAGCCCCAGCATTTT.

CDR3 in amino acids: CASSLAGQGYYNEQFF. The CDR3 coding sequence is TGTGCCAGCAGCTTGGCCGGACAGGGGTACTACAATGAGCAGTTCTTC. The V gene is TRBV5-4, the J gene TRBJ2-1; TRBD1 aligns across 9 bases. V dropped 0 bases and J dropped 3; count of bases not matched to a gene: 4. This CDR3 has 16 residues. CDR1 and CDR2 (germline): SGHNT, YYREEE (reference sequence). Based on the CDR3 plus reference TRBV5-4 and TRBJ2-1, the full variable domain is ETGVTQSPTHLIKTRGQQVTLRCSSQSGHNTVSWYQQALGQGPQFIFQYYREEENGRGNFPPRFSGLQFPNYSSELNVNALELDDSALYLCASSLAGQGYYNEQFFGPGTRLTVL.

The chain carries TRBV27 and TRBJ2-2; 13 nucleotides line up with TRBD2. This CDR3 region has 16 residues. Germline V gene sequence: CDR1 MNHEY, CDR2 SMNVEV (reference sequence). The V and J ends lost 6 bases and 5 bases, in that order; junction bases with no gene match: 6. In nucleotides, the CDR3 is TGTGCCAGCAGCTGGACTAGCGGGAGTACTACCGGGGAGCTGTTTTTT. As protein: CASSWTSGSTTGELFF.

This chain links TRBV10-2 with TRBJ2-1, with a weak D call TRBD2 (6 bases). The CDR3 extends over 16 amino acids. Trimming cost V 8 bases and J 0 bases, with 17 bases left between them. The V gene's germline CDR1 is WSHSY and CDR2 SAAADI. The chain's CDR3 is CASSGTRGSSYNEQFF. For the CDR3, the DNA is TGCGCCAGCTCCGGGACCCGGGGGAGCTCCTACAATGAGCAGTTCTTC.

The V call is TRBV18, the J call TRBJ2-2, with a weak D call TRBD1 (6 bases). V lost 5 bases and J lost 0, with 13 bases in between. This CDR3 has 16 residues. Looked up from germline, CDR1 is KGHSH and CDR2 is LQKENI. CDR3: CASSEAQGANTGELFF. CDR3 DNA: TGTGCCAGCTCAGAGGCACAGGGAGCGAACACCGGGGAGCTGTTTTTT.

The CDR3 bases are TGTTGCCAGCAGAACGATAGCGGGAGCCCGAACACCGGGGAGCTGTTTTTT. This gives the protein CCQQNDSGSPNTGELFF. J is TRBJ2-2 and V is TRBV27; 9 bases are a match to TRBD2. The germline V gene encodes CDR1 MNHEY and CDR2 SMNVEV (reference sequence). The CDR3 runs to 17 residues.

The chain links TRBV6-1 to TRBJ2-1; 9 nucleotides line up with TRBD1. V dropped 6 bases and J dropped 6; count of bases not matched to a gene: 6. The V gene's germline CDR1 is MNHNS and CDR2 SASEGT. The CDR3 is 14 amino acids. CDR3 in amino acids: CASSRDRASNEQFF. CDR3 bases: TGTGCCAGCAGCCGGGACAGGGCGTCCAATGAGCAGTTCTTC.